Each of the 18 T cell receptor beta chains below was sequenced from the same sample in a study of shared clonotypes between healthy human individuals. TCRdb's copy holds only in-frame clones and misses some; the assay was immunoSEQ multiplex PCR. Of about 380,000 clones detected, roughly 96% appear once; the ten largest clones hold 0.25% to 0.35%. Sequenced material: memory CD8+ T cells sorted from blood. Indicated subset: CD45RO+ cells pooled with CCR7-negative TemRA cells. The receptors derive from a man aged 25 to 40 in good health.

The V gene is TRBV5-1, the J gene TRBJ2-7; 7 nucleotides line up with TRBD2. Germline assignment: CDR1 SGHRS and CDR2 YFSETQ. After removal of 5 bases from V and 2 bases from J, the junction contained 4 bases not matched to a gene. This CDR3 has 13 residues. CDR3 in DNA: TGCGCCAGCAGAGGGGAGGGCCCCTACGAGCAGTACTTC. Amino acids: CASRGEGPYEQYF.

CDR3 sequence: CASSSDPTGRNEQFF. CDR3 nucleotide sequence: TGCGCCAGCAGCTCGGACCCGACAGGGCGGAATGAGCAGTTCTTC. The chain employs TRBV5-1 and TRBJ2-1; 7 nucleotides agree with TRBD1. The CDR3 has 15 residues. V shed 3 bases, J shed 7 bases, and the junction held 10 bases outside the gene matches. Germline values: CDR1 SGHRS, CDR2 YFSETQ.

To note about this clone: In the same sample, other DNA sequences code for this CDR3. The chain is built from TRBV5-4 and TRBJ2-1; D gene ambiguous. Per germline, CDR1 SGHNT and CDR2 YYREEE (reference sequence). The CDR3 has 11 residues. V was cut by 2 bases and J by 8 bases, with 5 bases left in between. The CDR3 DNA reads as TGTGCCAGCAGCTTAAGTCATGAGCAGTTCTTC. This sequence encodes CASSLSHEQFF.

This sequence joins TRBV5-1 and TRBJ2-1; 12 bases are shared with TRBD2. V trimming: 2 bases; J trimming: 5 bases; junction bases outside the gene matches: 5. The V gene's germline CDR1 is SGHRS and CDR2 YFSETQ. The CDR3 runs to 16 residues. The CDR3 sequence: CASSFAGTSGHNEQFF. The CDR3 region has the DNA TGCGCCAGCAGCTTCGCCGGGACTAGCGGGCACAATGAGCAGTTCTTC.

This clone was detected once. This rearrangement joins TRBV27 to TRBJ1-1, with TRBD1 as a possible D gene (6 bases). Trimming shortened V by 6 bases and J by 9 bases, and 17 bases separated the two germline ends. Germline lookup yields CDR1 MNHEY and CDR2 SMNVEV (reference sequence). This CDR3 has 13 residues. In DNA form, the CDR3 reads TGTGCCAGCAGGCCCGGGACAAAGGCAAAAGCTTTCTTT. Its translation: CASRPGTKAKAFF.

The sample holds one count of this clone. The rearrangement joins TRBV25-1 to TRBJ2-5, with a weak D call TRBD1 (6 bases). V was pared by 4 bases and J by 1 base, with 10 bases between. CDR3 length equals 14 residues. CDR1 is MGHDK, CDR2 SYGVNS, per germline. The CDR3 loop is CASSGRGTQETQYF. CDR3 bases: TGTGCCAGCAGTGGCAGGGGCACCCAAGAGACCCAGTACTTC.

The chain employs TRBV19 and TRBJ1-5; 9 bases map to TRBD1. The ends lost 6 bases at V and 2 bases at J; junction bases unmatched: 2. This CDR3 is built from 14 residues. Per germline, CDR1 LNHDA and CDR2 SQIVND (reference sequence). The CDR3 region is CASRRTGGNQPQHF. The DNA for the CDR3 is TGTGCCAGTAGGCGGACAGGGGGCAATCAGCCCCAGCATTTT.

The rearrangement joins TRBV15 to TRBJ2-7; 9 bases map to TRBD1. This CDR3 is 13 amino acids long. Germline assignment: CDR1 LNHNV and CDR2 YYDKDF (reference sequence). V shed 3 bases and J 9 bases; nucleotides not matched to a gene: 6. CDR3 DNA sequence: TGTGCCACCAGCAGGGATGGACAGGGGCCGCAGTACTTC. This encodes CATSRDGQGPQYF.

The chain combines TRBV5-1 with TRBJ2-5; 8 bases align to TRBD2. This CDR3 contains 16 residues. CDR1 is SGHRS and CDR2 is YFSETQ in the germline V gene. Trimming removed 2 bases from V and 2 bases from J; junction bases left unmatched: 8. The DNA of the CDR3 is TGCGCCAGCAGCTTAAGGGCTAGCGGGTATCAAGAGACCCAGTACTTC. It codes for CASSLRASGYQETQYF.

This chain connects TRBV27 to TRBJ1-2, with 9 bases lining up with TRBD1. CDR3 length: 13 residues. V lost 10 bases, J lost 3 bases, and 6 bases stayed unmatched. Germline loops: CDR1 MNHEY, CDR2 SMNVEV (reference sequence). CDR3 DNA: TGTGCCACCAGACAGGGGGGGGACTATGGCTACACCTTC. The encoded protein is CATRQGGDYGYTF.

This rearrangement joins TRBV4-1 to TRBJ2-6; no reliable D call. CDR1 is MGHRA, CDR2 YSYEKL, per germline. This CDR3 comprises 16 residues. The V gene lost 6 bases and the J gene lost 0 bases, with 12 bases spanning the gap. CDR3 in amino acids: CASSQPTVSGANVLTF. The DNA of the CDR3 is TGCGCCAGCAGTCAACCGACCGTCTCTGGGGCCAACGTCCTGACTTTC.

A note on this clone: This specimen includes other DNA sequences encoding the same CDR3. This sequence joins TRBV5-1 and TRBJ2-5; 11 positions agree with TRBD2. The V gene end was trimmed by 2 bases and the J gene end by 4 bases; junction bases not matched to a gene: 1. Germline loops: CDR1 SGHRS, CDR2 YFSETQ. The CDR3 loop spans 14 amino acids. The CDR3 spells CASSLGLAGETQYF. CDR3 nucleotides: TGCGCCAGCAGCTTAGGACTAGCGGGAGAGACCCAGTACTTC. The full variable domain, completed using reference TRBV5-1 and TRBJ2-5, is KAGVTQTPRYLIKTRGQQVTLSCSPISGHRSVSWYQQTPGQGLQFLFEYFSETQRNKGNFPGRFSGRQFSNSRSEMNVSTLELGDSALYLCASSLGLAGETQYFGPGTRLLVL.

V is TRBV7-9 and J is TRBJ2-7, with TRBD2 matching over 11 bases. The ends lost 1 base at V and 3 bases at J; junction bases unmatched: 14. Germline CDR1 and CDR2: SEHNR and FQNEAQ (reference sequence). The CDR3 is 19 amino acids. CDR3 DNA: TGTGCCAGCAGCTTAGGACCCACGGTTTTAGCGGGAGGGTTCTACGAGCAGTACTTC. It codes for CASSLGPTVLAGGFYEQYF.

This sequence joins TRBV6-6 and TRBJ2-2, with D possibly matching TRBD2 (5 bases). This CDR3 region has 15 residues. The germline V and J ends were trimmed by 1 base and 7 bases, with 13 bases remaining between them. Per the germline V gene, CDR1 is MNHNY and CDR2 is SVGAGI (reference sequence). Here the CDR3 DNA reads TGTGCCAGCAGTTACTACGGGAAAAGTGGCGGGGAGCTGTTTTTT. It is translated as CASSYYGKSGGELFF.

The chain carries TRBV27 and TRBJ1-1; D is uncertain. Trimming shortened V by 0 bases and J by 6 bases, and 14 bases separated the two germline ends. This CDR3 region has 15 residues. CDR1 and CDR2 from the germline V gene are MNHEY and SMNVEV (reference sequence). CDR3 DNA: TGTGCCAGCAGTTTATCGGCCTTTTATCACTCTGAAGCTTTCTTT. This encodes CASSLSAFYHSEAFF.

CDR3 sequence reads: CASSGTSVSYEQYF. DNA for the CDR3: TGTGCCAGTTCCGGGACTAGCGTCTCCTACGAGCAGTACTTC. V is TRBV18 and J is TRBJ2-7, with 10 bases lining up with TRBD2. The V segment lost 9 bases and the J segment 0 bases; nucleotides outside the gene matches: 5. Germline V gene lookup returns CDR1 KGHSH and CDR2 LQKENI. This CDR3 is 14 amino acids long.

V gene TRBV19 combines with J gene TRBJ2-1, with D perhaps matching TRBD1 or TRBD2 (6 bases each). The CDR3 consists of 16 residues. Germline V gene data show CDR1 as LNHDA and CDR2 as SQIVND (reference sequence). The germline V and J ends were trimmed by 6 bases and 2 bases, with 17 bases remaining between them. Here the CDR3 DNA reads TGTGCCAGTAGCACCGAGAACGGGGGCACCTACAATGAGCAGTTCTTC. As protein: CASSTENGGTYNEQFF.

The V gene is TRBV2, the J gene TRBJ1-2, with no clear D. The CDR3 runs to 16 residues. CDR1 SNHLY and CDR2 FYNNEI come from the germline V gene. V dropped 0 bases and J dropped 8 bases, with 19 bases sitting between them. The CDR3 here is CASSEALGSGRRGYTF. The CDR3 coding sequence is TGTGCCAGCAGTGAAGCGCTCGGCAGCGGCAGGCGCGGCTACACCTTC.